A selection of T cell receptor beta chains follows, all from one sample in a study of T-cell reconstitution after alpha-beta-depleted transplantation in children. Using its own MiXCR run on the PCR reads, TCRdb lists one record per CDR3 protein. The data hold about 230,000 distinct CDR3 sequences, with around 12% observed a single time. The source was PBMCs from the stem cell graft donor, collected from the stem cell graft. These receptors came from a human donor who donated a stem cell graft to a child with acute lymphoblastic leukemia. The CDR3 runs from the conserved cysteine through the conserved F or W. The D gene is left open where the match is weak. Expanded clones get a size class; other rows say once, few or many, or leave the size out.

d_call	v_call	clone_size	j_call	cdr3_aa	cdr3_nt
-	TRBV30	-	TRBJ2-6	CAWSVTGFSSGANVLTF	TGTGCCTGGAGTGTAACGGGTTTCAGCTCTGGGGCCAACGTCCTGACTTTC
-	TRBV5-6	many	TRBJ2-2	CASLPGGTGELFF	TGTGCCAGCCTACCCGGGGGCACCGGGGAGCTGTTTTTT
TRBD1	TRBV6-2/TRBV6-3	many	TRBJ1-1	CASSYSAGGLDLNTEAFF	TGTGCCAGCAGTTACTCGGCAGGGGGCTTAGATTTGAACACTGAAGCTTTCTTT
TRBD2	TRBV10-3	many	TRBJ2-2	CAIKPGTSGNTGELFF	TGTGCCATCAAACCCGGGACTAGCGGAAACACCGGGGAGCTGTTTTTT
-	TRBV5-1	many	TRBJ1-4	CASSKGFMGSRATNEKLFF	TGCGCCAGCAGCAAAGGATTTATGGGGTCCCGCGCAACTAATGAAAAACTGTTTTTT
-	TRBV4-1	many	TRBJ2-3	CASSQAGMKLSTDTQYF	TGCGCCAGCAGCCAAGCTGGAATGAAACTAAGCACAGATACGCAGTATTTT
-	TRBV28	many	TRBJ2-7	CASSYPATTRMRGGFVTYEQYF	TGTGCCAGCAGTTATCCGGCGACGACCCGGATGAGGGGCGGATTTGTTACCTACGAGCAGTACTTC
TRBD2	TRBV6-2/TRBV6-3	-	TRBJ2-1	CASSRAGAAYNEQFF	TGTGCCAGCAGCCGAGCGGGAGCGGCCTACAATGAGCAGTTCTTC
-	TRBV12-3/TRBV12-4	many	TRBJ1-1	CASSFFGGNTEAFF	TGTGCCAGCAGTTTTTTCGGGGGGAACACTGAAGCTTTCTTT
-	TRBV7-9	many	TRBJ2-3	CASSIPREGGNTDTQYF	TGTGCCAGCAGTATCCCCCGAGAGGGCGGGAACACAGATACGCAGTATTTT
-	TRBV5-5	many	TRBJ2-7	CASSLTGTGEQYF	TGTGCCAGCAGTCTTACAGGCACGGGCGAGCAGTACTTC
-	TRBV5-1	many	TRBJ2-7	CASSLGNEEQYF	TGCGCCAGCAGCTTGGGCAATGAGGAGCAGTACTTC
-	TRBV6-1	many	TRBJ2-7	CASSEWGLKPYEQYF	TGTGCCAGCAGTGAATGGGGGCTCAAGCCCTACGAGCAGTACTTC
-	TRBV20-1	many	TRBJ1-2	CSARIIPNYGYTF	TGCAGTGCTAGAATCATTCCTAACTATGGCTACACCTTC
-	TRBV5-5	many	TRBJ2-2	CASSLGAGQTNTGELFF	TGTGCCAGCAGCTTGGGGGCAGGACAGACTAACACCGGGGAGCTGTTTTTT
-	TRBV5-6	few	TRBJ1-1	CASSFSKNTEAFF	TGTGCCAGCAGCTTCTCAAAGAACACTGAAGCTTTCTTT
-	TRBV29-1	many	TRBJ2-1	CSVFHGRDYEQFF	TGCAGCGTCTTTCATGGCCGGGATTATGAGCAGTTCTTC
TRBD1	TRBV24-1	many	TRBJ2-3	CATSDLGTGEEGTTDTQYF	TGTGCCACCAGTGATTTGGGGACAGGTGAGGAGGGGACCACAGATACGCAGTATTTT
-	TRBV4-2	many	TRBJ2-7	CASSQDPTYEQYF	TGTGCCAGCAGCCAAGATCCGACCTACGAGCAGTACTTC
-	TRBV5-5	many	TRBJ2-3	CASSPSPEGKQYF	TGTGCCAGCAGCCCTTCACCAGAAGGGAAGCAGTATTTT
TRBD2	TRBV7-2	few	TRBJ2-1	CASSSPLGGLGNEQFF	TGTGCCAGCAGCTCACCTTTGGGAGGGCTTGGCAATGAGCAGTTCTTC
-	TRBV7-2	many	TRBJ1-1	CASSLAHPTEAFF	TGTGCCAGCAGCTTAGCTCACCCAACTGAAGCTTTCTTT
-	TRBV6-1	many	TRBJ1-1	CASISRSGGWAFF	TGTGCCAGCATCTCCAGGTCGGGGGGCTGGGCTTTCTTT
-	TRBV4-2	many	TRBJ1-1	CASSQMTGTEAFF	TGTGCCAGCAGCCAAATGACAGGTACTGAAGCTTTCTTT
-	TRBV11-1	-	TRBJ2-1	CASSLPGDQQFF	TGTGCCAGCAGCCTGCCCGGGGACCAGCAGTTCTTC
-	TRBV4-1	many	TRBJ2-3	CASSEAGQLTRDTQYF	TGCGCCAGCAGCGAAGCCGGACAGTTAACGCGGGATACGCAGTATTTT
-	TRBV3-1	many	TRBJ2-5	CASSQDSGLLYQTQYF	TGTGCCAGCAGCCAAGATAGTGGACTACTCTACCAGACCCAGTACTTC
-	TRBV29-1	many	TRBJ2-2	CSVNTGPSNTGELFF	TGCAGCGTTAATACGGGACCCTCGAACACCGGGGAGCTGTTTTTT
TRBD2	TRBV25-1	-	TRBJ2-1	CASSERGVQFF	TGTGCCAGCAGTGAACGGGGGGTGCAGTTCTTC
-	TRBV5-1	many	TRBJ2-1	CASSLKPTNEQFF	TGCGCCAGCAGCTTGAAACCCACGAATGAGCAGTTCTTC
-	TRBV7-9	many	TRBJ1-1	CASSPPGGTEAFF	TGTGCCAGCAGCCCTCCCGGAGGGACTGAAGCTTTCTTT
-	TRBV7-9	many	TRBJ1-1	CASSLGRTKGAFF	TGTGCCAGCAGCTTAGGAAGGACTAAAGGAGCTTTCTTT
TRBD1	TRBV30	many	TRBJ1-1	CAWDRVRNTEAFF	TGTGCCTGGGACAGGGTTAGGAACACTGAAGCTTTCTTT
-	TRBV29-1	many	TRBJ2-3	CSVEVPPGEYTQYF	TGCAGCGTTGAGGTCCCTCCGGGCGAATATACGCAGTATTTT
-	TRBV20-1	many	TRBJ2-1	CSARDLRGFEQFF	TGCAGTGCTAGAGACCTCAGGGGTTTTGAGCAGTTCTTC
-	TRBV6-5	-	TRBJ2-7	CASSYSEGLYEQYF	TGTGCCAGCAGTTACTCCGAGGGACTTTACGAGCAGTACTTC
TRBD2	TRBV6-1	many	TRBJ2-3	CASSGLAGARTDTQYF	TGTGCCAGCAGCGGACTAGCGGGGGCCCGGACAGATACGCAGTATTTT
TRBD1	TRBV20-1	many	TRBJ2-7	CSARPQGAMGEQYF	TGCAGTGCTAGACCGCAGGGGGCCATGGGCGAGCAGTACTTC
-	TRBV27	many	TRBJ1-5	CASSYRSSHQPQHF	TGTGCCAGCAGTTATCGGAGCAGCCATCAGCCCCAGCATTTT
TRBD2	TRBV24-1	many	TRBJ2-3	CATSDYGGGTDTQYF	TGTGCCACCAGTGATTACGGCGGGGGGACAGATACGCAGTATTTT
-	TRBV10-3	many	TRBJ2-7	CAISDMDEQYF	TGTGCCATCAGTGATATGGACGAGCAGTACTTC
-	TRBV28	many	TRBJ2-2	CASLTTGELFF	TGTGCCAGCCTAACCACCGGGGAGCTGTTTTTT
-	TRBV27	many	TRBJ2-5	CASSLRTGSDQETQYF	TGTGCCAGCAGTTTAAGAACAGGGTCGGATCAAGAGACCCAGTACTTC
-	TRBV5-5	many	TRBJ2-3	CASSLPSRGTDTQYF	TGTGCCAGCAGCTTGCCTAGCAGAGGAACAGATACGCAGTATTTT
-	TRBV20-1	many	TRBJ2-4	CSARTRGQAKNIQYF	TGCAGTGCTAGAACGCGGGGGCAGGCCAAAAACATTCAGTACTTC
TRBD1	TRBV20-1	many	TRBJ1-6	CSARPGGDNSPLHF	TGCAGTGCTAGGCCAGGGGGCGATAATTCACCCCTCCACTTT
-	TRBV10-3	many	TRBJ2-1	CAISEIMESEQFF	TGTGCCATCAGTGAGATAATGGAAAGTGAGCAGTTCTTC
-	TRBV27	many	TRBJ2-6	CASTQWRSSGANVLTF	TGTGCCAGCACCCAATGGCGAAGCTCTGGGGCCAACGTCCTGACTTTC
-	TRBV3-1	many	TRBJ2-3	CASSQDWDSTDTQYF	TGTGCCAGCAGCCAAGACTGGGACAGCACAGATACGCAGTATTTT
-	TRBV5-1	-	TRBJ2-4	CASSLGDAKNIQYF	TGCGCCAGCAGCTTGGGGGACGCCAAAAACATTCAGTACTTC
TRBD2	TRBV10-3	many	TRBJ2-7	CAISESNQPGGYEQYF	TGTGCCATCAGTGAGTCGAACCAACCGGGAGGCTACGAGCAGTACTTC